What follows are 30 T cell receptor beta chains derived from one specimen sequenced in a study of PD-L1 blockade in urothelial cancer. The table came from immunoSEQ multiplex PCR; TCRdb's copy has only in-frame clones and leaves some out. This sample carries around 100,000 clones, under 85% of them seen once, and the ten largest clones take about 2.2%. The starting material was PBMCs, obtained around atezolizumab (anti-PD-L1) treatment. The receptor source for this set is a man between 45 and 60 years old with urothelial cancer.

This sequence joins TRBV7-8 and TRBJ1-2; 9 nucleotides line up with TRBD1. V shed 5 bases and J 4 bases; nucleotides not matched to a gene: 5. This CDR3 spans 14 amino acids. Germline V CDR1 and CDR2: SGHVS, FQNEAQ. The CDR3 nucleotides read TGTGCCAGCAGCCAAGGGACAGGGAGCTATGGCTACACCTTC. This sequence encodes CASSQGTGSYGYTF.

The chain links TRBV7-2 to TRBJ2-1; D is possibly TRBD2 (5 bases). The V end lost 5 bases, the J end lost 0 bases, and 8 bases lay between the germline ends. This CDR3 region has 14 residues. Germline values: CDR1 SGHTA, CDR2 FQGNSA. DNA for the CDR3: TGTGCCAGCAGCAGACGGGACTCCTACAATGAGCAGTTCTTC. This encodes CASSRRDSYNEQFF.

The chain joins TRBV5-1 to TRBJ1-2; no clear D gene. There are 13 residues in the CDR3. V was trimmed by 0 bases and J by 7 bases, leaving 10 bases between them. CDR1 is SGHRS, CDR2 YFSETQ, per germline. The DNA for the CDR3 is TGCGCCAGCAGCTTGGGCGGAGGTCTTGGCTACACCTTC. Translation gives CASSLGGGLGYTF. Based on the CDR3 plus reference TRBV5-1 and TRBJ1-2, the full variable domain is KAGVTQTPRYLIKTRGQQVTLSCSPISGHRSVSWYQQTPGQGLQFLFEYFSETQRNKGNFPGRFSGRQFSNSRSEMNVSTLELGDSALYLCASSLGGGLGYTFGSGTRLTVV.

The genes are TRBV7-9 and TRBJ2-1, with D possibly TRBD2 on 5 matching bases. Between the trimmed V and J ends, which lost 0 bases and 8 bases, there was a span of 14 bases. Germline-derived CDR1 and CDR2 are SEHNR and FQNEAQ (reference sequence). This CDR3 spans 15 amino acids. The CDR3 nucleotides read TGTGCCAGCAGCTTAGCGGGAGCCCTAGGGTATGAGCAGTTCTTC. It codes for CASSLAGALGYEQFF.

The table lists this clone with a few counts. The chain couples TRBV2 to TRBJ1-1; tentative D call: TRBD1 (6 bases). Deletions cut 7 bases from V and 0 bases from J, with 9 bases between. Germline loops: CDR1 SNHLY, CDR2 FYNNEI. The CDR3 is made up of 13 amino acids. CDR3 amino acids: CASIRTVNTEAFF. The CDR3 DNA reads TGTGCCAGCATTAGGACAGTGAACACTGAAGCTTTCTTT.

The V gene is TRBV28, the J gene TRBJ2-7, with 7 bases that match TRBD1. CDR3 length equals 15 residues. CDR1 MDHEN and CDR2 SYDVKM come from the germline V gene. Trimming took 5 bases from V and 0 from J; bases not matched to a gene: 7. The CDR3 reads CASSRQGSTSYEQYF. DNA for the CDR3: TGTGCCAGCAGTAGACAGGGAAGTACCTCCTACGAGCAGTACTTC.

The CDR3 bases are TGTGCCAGCAGACTTAGCGGGACCTACTCTGGGGCCAACGTCCTGACTTTC. Residues: CASRLSGTYSGANVLTF. The chain uses TRBV28 and TRBJ2-6; 8 bases align to TRBD2. The ends lost 6 bases at V and 0 bases at J; junction bases unmatched: 7. The CDR3 extends over 17 amino acids. Germline V gives CDR1 MDHEN, CDR2 SYDVKM.

This clone was detected only a few times. This sequence joins TRBV7-2 and TRBJ1-1, with 9 bases matching TRBD1. CDR3 size: 14 residues. The germline CDR1 and CDR2 sequences are SGHTA and FQGNSA. With V trimmed by 5 bases and J by 0 bases, 1 base remained unmatched. The DNA of the CDR3 is TGTGCCAGCAGCCGGGACAGGGTGAACACTGAAGCTTTCTTT. The encoded protein is CASSRDRVNTEAFF.

The chain employs TRBV5-1 and TRBJ1-5, with D unclear. Trimming left V 4 bases short and J 3 bases short, with 11 bases between. The CDR3 runs 14 residues. The germline V gene has CDR1 SGHRS and CDR2 YFSETQ. The CDR3 DNA sequence: TGCGCCAGCAGCCCGGAGGGCCTCAATCAGCCCCAGCATTTT. Amino acid sequence: CASSPEGLNQPQHF.

The chain uses TRBV29-1 and TRBJ2-7, with 7 bases identical to TRBD2. Per germline, CDR1 SQVTM and CDR2 ANQGSEA. Germline trimming cut 7 bases from V and 3 bases from J; bases unmatched to any gene: 6. This CDR3 is built from 12 residues. CDR3 loop: CSAYGTNYEQYF. The CDR3 DNA reads TGCAGCGCTTACGGGACTAACTACGAGCAGTACTTC.

The chain has TRBV20-1 and TRBJ1-1; a possible D gene is TRBD1 (6 bases). CDR1 is DFQATT and CDR2 is SNEGSKA in the germline V gene (reference sequence). The CDR3 consists of 11 residues. With 5 bases removed from V and 7 bases from J, the gap between germline ends came to 11 bases. The CDR3: CSARTGFEAFF. DNA of the CDR3: TGCAGTGCTCGTACAGGGTTTGAAGCTTTCTTT.

The gene calls are TRBV5-6 and TRBJ1-2; D gene uncertain. This CDR3 contains 12 residues. Trimming removed 2 bases at V and 7 bases at J, with 9 bases between. Germline CDR1 reads SGHDT; CDR2 reads YYEEEE. The CDR3 here is CASSFARSGYTF. Here the CDR3 DNA reads TGTGCCAGCAGCTTTGCCCGTAGTGGCTACACCTTC. Full variable domain (rest looked up from reference TRBV5-6 and TRBJ1-2): DAGVTQSPTHLIKTRGQQVTLRCSPKSGHDTVSWYQQALGQGPQFIFQYYEEEERQRGNFPDRFSGHQFPNYSSELNVNALLLGDSALYLCASSFARSGYTFGSGTRLTVV.

The chain is built from TRBV7-9 and TRBJ2-7; D gene unclear. The CDR3 extends over 14 amino acids. Per germline, CDR1 SEHNR and CDR2 FQNEAQ (reference sequence). Trimming removed 4 bases at V and 2 bases at J, with 12 bases between. The CDR3 DNA follows: TGTGCCAGCAGCTACAGTGGCCTCGCCTACGAGCAGTACTTC. Translated: CASSYSGLAYEQYF.

The CDR3 sequence: CASSTRGLADKYEQYF. CDR3 coding DNA: TGTGCCAGCAGTACCAGAGGACTAGCGGATAAATACGAGCAGTACTTC. The chain carries TRBV28 and TRBJ2-7, with 10 bases identical to TRBD2. The CDR3 sequence is 16 residues long. The V gene's germline CDR1 is MDHEN and CDR2 SYDVKM. Trimming at V came to 5 bases and at J to 4 bases, leaving 11 bases not matched to a gene.

V gene TRBV6-5 combines with J gene TRBJ2-5; 9 positions agree with TRBD2. The ends lost 10 bases at V and 5 bases at J; junction bases unmatched: 14. The CDR3 length is 15 residues. Per the germline V gene, CDR1 is MNHEY and CDR2 is SVGAGI. Here the CDR3 DNA reads TGTGCCAACGACCTAGCGGGGCGGGCGTTTGAGACCCAGTACTTC. Its translation: CANDLAGRAFETQYF.

The chain carries TRBV15 and TRBJ2-3; TRBD2 matches 7 bases. V shed 0 bases and J 1 base; nucleotides not matched to a gene: 19. Germline values: CDR1 LNHNV, CDR2 YYDKDF (reference sequence). CDR3 length: 21 amino acids. CDR3 in DNA: TGTGCCACCAGCAGAGATCCCCGACCCTCTGCCGCTAGCGGCCGCACAGATACGCAGTATTTT. This translates into CATSRDPRPSAASGRTDTQYF.

V usage is TRBV5-1 and J usage is TRBJ2-7; perhaps TRBD2 as D (6 bases). From germline, CDR1 is SGHRS and CDR2 YFSETQ. CDR3 length equals 13 residues. V was cut by 5 bases and J by 3 bases, with 12 bases left in between. Here the CDR3 reads CASSPGDLYEQYF. CDR3 nucleotides: TGCGCCAGCAGTCCGGGGGACCTCTACGAGCAGTACTTC.

The CDR3 is CSVWGASGNYEQYF. DNA of the CDR3: TGCAGCGTTTGGGGGGCTAGCGGGAACTACGAGCAGTACTTC. The chain links TRBV29-1 to TRBJ2-7; TRBD2 agrees at 9 bases. The J segment lost 3 bases and the V segment lost 5 bases, leaving 8 bases of the junction unmatched. Germline loops: CDR1 SQVTM, CDR2 ANQGSEA. The CDR3 spans 14 residues.

This clone has only one observation. The chain employs TRBV15 and TRBJ1-2; 7 nucleotides line up with TRBD1. From germline, CDR1 is LNHNV and CDR2 YYDKDF (reference sequence). There are 14 residues in the CDR3. V lost 3 bases, J lost 6 bases, and 7 bases stayed unmatched. CDR3 residues: CATSSIRGRDGYTF. In nucleotides, the CDR3 is TGTGCCACCAGCAGTATTAGGGGGCGGGATGGCTACACCTTC.

The CDR3 region has the DNA TGTGCCAGCAGTAGGATACAGGGGTCCGAGCAGTACTTC. This codes for CASSRIQGSEQYF. The gene calls are TRBV28 and TRBJ2-7, with TRBD1 matching over 7 bases. Germline-derived CDR1 and CDR2 are MDHEN and SYDVKM. The CDR3 contains 13 residues. V lost 5 bases and J lost 6; bases outside the gene matches: 7.

The V and J genes are TRBV7-6 and TRBJ2-2; weak D call: TRBD1 (5 bases). V was trimmed by 5 bases and J by 3 bases, leaving 13 bases between them. The CDR3 is made up of 15 amino acids. Germline CDR1 reads SGHVS; CDR2 reads FNYEAQ. As DNA, the CDR3 is TGTGCCAGCAGCCTGCAGGGTCTGGACACCGGGGAGCTGTTTTTT. Translated: CASSLQGLDTGELFF. The full variable domain, with the rest looked up from reference TRBV7-6 and TRBJ2-2, is GAGVSQSPRYKVTKRGQDVALRCDPISGHVSLYWYRQALGQGPEFLTYFNYEAQQDKSGLPNDRFSAERPEGSISTLTIQRTEQRDSAMYRCASSLQGLDTGELFFGEGSRLTVL.

The V and J genes are TRBV7-9 and TRBJ2-5, with 11 bases that match TRBD1. V dropped 5 bases and J dropped 7; count of bases not matched to a gene: 6. The CDR3 runs 14 residues. CDR1 SEHNR and CDR2 FQNEAQ come from the germline V gene (reference sequence). The CDR3 spells CASSPWDRGGTQYF. DNA of the CDR3: TGTGCCAGCAGCCCTTGGGACAGGGGGGGGACCCAGTACTTC.

The rearrangement joins TRBV19 to TRBJ1-4; TRBD1 aligns across 7 bases. Losses at the gene ends were 5 bases for V and 8 bases for J; bases not matched to a gene: 5. The CDR3 has 13 residues. The germline CDR1 and CDR2 sequences are LNHDA and SQIVND (reference sequence). The CDR3 bases are TGTGCCAGTAGTCTACAGGGGACCGAAAAACTGTTTTTT. This sequence encodes CASSLQGTEKLFF.

The rearrangement links TRBV28 to TRBJ2-2; a possible D gene is TRBD2 (6 bases). This CDR3 spans 11 amino acids. V lost 10 bases to trimming and J lost 8 bases, with 11 bases between them. Germline CDR1 reads MDHEN; CDR2 reads SYDVKM. The CDR3 DNA follows: TGTGCCATCCAAGGGAGGGGGGAGCTGTTTTTT. As protein: CAIQGRGELFF. Full variable domain (outside the CDR3, taken from reference TRBV28 and TRBJ2-2): DVKVTQSSRYLVKRTGEKVFLECVQDMDHENMFWYRQDPGLGLRLIYFSYDVKMKEKGDIPEGYSVSREKKERFSLILESASTNQTSMYLCAIQGRGELFFGEGSRLTVL.

For this clone: The junction shows a germline mismatch at one end, possibly a read error. Other DNA sequences in the sample encode the same CDR3. The rearrangement links TRBV27 to TRBJ1-4; possibly TRBD1 for D (5 bases). The germline V gene has CDR1 MNHEY and CDR2 SMNVEV (reference sequence). The CDR3 contains 15 residues. CDR3 amino acids: CASSPWGGSNEKLFF. The CDR3 DNA sequence: TGTGCCAGCAGTCCCTGGGGGGGAAGTAATGAAAAACTATTTTTT.

The DNA for the CDR3 is TGTGCCAGCAACAAACCGGGACAGGAAAACACTGAAGCTTTCTTT. Translation gives CASNKPGQENTEAFF. The J gene is TRBJ1-1, the V gene TRBV6-5, with 8 bases identical to TRBD1. The CDR3 sequence is 15 residues long. Germline values: CDR1 MNHEY, CDR2 SVGAGI. With 7 bases clipped from V and 2 bases from J, the junction kept 9 bases outside the gene matches.

The count of this clone is one. J is TRBJ2-7 and V is TRBV5-4; maybe TRBD2 (6 bases). The germline V and J ends were trimmed by 3 bases and 2 bases, with 12 bases remaining between them. The germline V gene has CDR1 SGHNT and CDR2 YYREEE (reference sequence). The CDR3 is 14 residues long. This chain's CDR3 is CASSSGGATYEQYF. CDR3 coding DNA: TGTGCCAGCAGCTCAGGCGGGGCTACCTACGAGCAGTACTTC.

The rearrangement joins TRBV29-1 to TRBJ2-7, with D perhaps TRBD1 (5 bases). The CDR3 is 11 residues long. Germline-derived CDR1 and CDR2 are SQVTM and ANQGSEA. Trimming took off 4 bases at V and 3 bases at J, with 7 bases between the two ends. DNA for the CDR3: TGCAGCGTTGGACAGAACTACGAGCAGTACTTC. This sequence encodes CSVGQNYEQYF.

The rearrangement links TRBV6-1 to TRBJ2-3; D is ambiguous. Germline V gene sequence: CDR1 MNHNS, CDR2 SASEGT. The V end was cut by 1 base, the J end by 2 bases, with 4 bases between. This CDR3 region has 13 residues. In DNA, the CDR3 is TGTGCCAGCAGTGAAGTCTTCACAGATACGCAGTATTTT. It translates to CASSEVFTDTQYF.

The rearrangement joins TRBV7-9 to TRBJ2-1; unclear D gene. V was trimmed by 1 base and J by 9 bases, leaving 4 bases between them. CDR1 is SEHNR and CDR2 is FQNEAQ in the germline V gene (reference sequence). The CDR3 contains 11 residues. CDR3: CASSLVFEQFF. The CDR3 coding sequence is TGTGCCAGCAGCTTAGTCTTTGAGCAGTTCTTC.